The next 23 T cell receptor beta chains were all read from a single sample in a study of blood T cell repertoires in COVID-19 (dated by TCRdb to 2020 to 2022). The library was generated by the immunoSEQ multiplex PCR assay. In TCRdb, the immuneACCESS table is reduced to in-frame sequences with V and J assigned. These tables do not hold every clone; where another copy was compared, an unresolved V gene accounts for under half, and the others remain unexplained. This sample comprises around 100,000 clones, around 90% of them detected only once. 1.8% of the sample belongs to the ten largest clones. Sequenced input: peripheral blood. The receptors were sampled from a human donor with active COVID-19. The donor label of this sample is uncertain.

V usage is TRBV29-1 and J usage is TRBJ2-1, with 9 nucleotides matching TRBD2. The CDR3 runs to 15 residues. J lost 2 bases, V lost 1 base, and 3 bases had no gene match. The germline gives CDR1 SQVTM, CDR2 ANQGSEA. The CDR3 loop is CSVEGGGGAYNEQFF. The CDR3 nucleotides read TGCAGCGTTGAAGGCGGCGGGGGGGCCTACAATGAGCAGTTCTTC.

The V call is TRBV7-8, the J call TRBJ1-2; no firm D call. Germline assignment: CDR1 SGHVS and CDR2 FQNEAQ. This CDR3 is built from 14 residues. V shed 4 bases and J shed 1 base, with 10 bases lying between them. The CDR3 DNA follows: TGTGCCAGCAGCTCCTCGAGGATTAACTATGGCTACACCTTC. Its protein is CASSSSRINYGYTF.

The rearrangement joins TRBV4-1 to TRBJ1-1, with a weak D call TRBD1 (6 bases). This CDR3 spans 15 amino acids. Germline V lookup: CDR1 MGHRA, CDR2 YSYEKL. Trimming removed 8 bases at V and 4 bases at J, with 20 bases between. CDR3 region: CASLAAGAPGTEAFF. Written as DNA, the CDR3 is TGCGCCAGCTTGGCCGCGGGGGCCCCGGGCACTGAAGCTTTCTTT.

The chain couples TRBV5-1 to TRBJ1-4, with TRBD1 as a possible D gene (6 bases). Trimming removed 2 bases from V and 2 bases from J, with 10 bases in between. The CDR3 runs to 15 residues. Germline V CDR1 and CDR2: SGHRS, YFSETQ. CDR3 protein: CASSLQGATNEKLFF. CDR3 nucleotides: TGCGCCAGCAGCTTACAGGGCGCCACTAATGAAAAACTGTTTTTT.

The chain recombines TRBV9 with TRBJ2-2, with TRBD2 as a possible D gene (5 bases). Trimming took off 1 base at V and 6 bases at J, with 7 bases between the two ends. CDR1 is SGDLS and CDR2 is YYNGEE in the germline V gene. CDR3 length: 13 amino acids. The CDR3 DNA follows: TGTGCCAGCAGCGTATCTAGCCCCGGGGAGCTGTTTTTT. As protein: CASSVSSPGELFF.

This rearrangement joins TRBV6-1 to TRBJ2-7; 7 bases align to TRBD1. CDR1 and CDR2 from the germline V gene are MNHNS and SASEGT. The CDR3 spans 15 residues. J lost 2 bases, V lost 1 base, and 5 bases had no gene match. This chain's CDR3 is CASSEDVGGPYEQYF. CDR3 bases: TGTGCCAGCAGTGAAGATGTAGGGGGCCCCTACGAGCAGTACTTC.

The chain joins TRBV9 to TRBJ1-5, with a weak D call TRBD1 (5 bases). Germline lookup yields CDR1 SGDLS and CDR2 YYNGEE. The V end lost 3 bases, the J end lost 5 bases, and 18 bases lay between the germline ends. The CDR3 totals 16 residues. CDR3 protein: CASSAGVGGFDQPQHF. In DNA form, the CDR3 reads TGTGCCAGCAGCGCGGGAGTGGGGGGATTTGATCAGCCCCAGCATTTT. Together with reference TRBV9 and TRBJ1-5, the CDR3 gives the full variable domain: DSGVTQTPKHLITATGQRVTLRCSPRSGDLSVYWYQQSLDQGLQFLIQYYNGEERAKGNILERFSAQQFPDLHSELNLSSLELGDSALYFCASSAGVGGFDQPQHFGDGTRLSIL.

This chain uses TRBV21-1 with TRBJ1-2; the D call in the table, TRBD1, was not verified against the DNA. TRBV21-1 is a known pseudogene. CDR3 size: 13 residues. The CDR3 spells CASSKHPNYGYTF. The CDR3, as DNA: TGTGCCAGCAGCAAACATCCTAACTATGGCTACACCTTC.

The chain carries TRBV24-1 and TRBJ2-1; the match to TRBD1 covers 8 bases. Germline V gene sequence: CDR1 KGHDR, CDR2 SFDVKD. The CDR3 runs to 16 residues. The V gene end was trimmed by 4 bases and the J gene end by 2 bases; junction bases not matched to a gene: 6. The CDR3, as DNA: TGTGCCACCAGTGACCCTCAGGGGGCCCCCTACAATGAGCAGTTCTTC. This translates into CATSDPQGAPYNEQFF.

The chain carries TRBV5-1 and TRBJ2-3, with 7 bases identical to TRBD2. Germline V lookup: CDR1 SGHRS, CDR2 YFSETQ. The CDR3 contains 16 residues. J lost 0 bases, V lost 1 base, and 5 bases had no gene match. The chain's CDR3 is CASSLSLAASTDTQYF. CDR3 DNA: TGCGCCAGCAGCTTGTCCCTAGCGGCTAGCACAGATACGCAGTATTTT.

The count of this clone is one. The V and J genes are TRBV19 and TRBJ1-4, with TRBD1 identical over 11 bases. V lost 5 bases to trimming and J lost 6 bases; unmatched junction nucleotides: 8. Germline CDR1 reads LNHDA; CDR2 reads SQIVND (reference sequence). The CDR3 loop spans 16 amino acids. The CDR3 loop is CASSHPVDRGHEKLFF. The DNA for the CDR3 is TGTGCCAGTAGTCACCCCGTGGACAGGGGGCATGAAAAACTGTTTTTT.

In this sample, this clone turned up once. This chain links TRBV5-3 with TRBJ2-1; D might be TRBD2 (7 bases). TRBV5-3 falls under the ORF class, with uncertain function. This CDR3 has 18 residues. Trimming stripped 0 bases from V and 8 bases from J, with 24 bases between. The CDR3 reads CARSLGTLQRGGRDEQFF. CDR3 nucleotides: TGTGCCAGAAGCTTGGGTACCCTCCAGAGGGGGGGCCGGGATGAGCAGTTCTTC.

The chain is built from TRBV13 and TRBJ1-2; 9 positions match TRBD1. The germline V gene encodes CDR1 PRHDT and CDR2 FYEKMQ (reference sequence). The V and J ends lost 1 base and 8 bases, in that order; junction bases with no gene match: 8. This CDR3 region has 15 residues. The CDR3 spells CASSLAGQGNAGYTF. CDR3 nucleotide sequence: TGTGCCAGCAGCTTAGCGGGACAGGGAAATGCGGGCTACACCTTC.

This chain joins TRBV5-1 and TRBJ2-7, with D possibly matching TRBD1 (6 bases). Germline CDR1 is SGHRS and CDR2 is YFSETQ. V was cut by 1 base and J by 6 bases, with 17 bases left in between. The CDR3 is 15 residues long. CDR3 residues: CASSLTGPGNIEQYF. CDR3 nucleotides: TGCGCCAGCAGCTTGACAGGGCCCGGGAATATCGAGCAGTACTTC. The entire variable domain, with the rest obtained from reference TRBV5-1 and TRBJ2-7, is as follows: KAGVTQTPRYLIKTRGQQVTLSCSPISGHRSVSWYQQTPGQGLQFLFEYFSETQRNKGNFPGRFSGRQFSNSRSEMNVSTLELGDSALYLCASSLTGPGNIEQYFGPGTRLTVT.

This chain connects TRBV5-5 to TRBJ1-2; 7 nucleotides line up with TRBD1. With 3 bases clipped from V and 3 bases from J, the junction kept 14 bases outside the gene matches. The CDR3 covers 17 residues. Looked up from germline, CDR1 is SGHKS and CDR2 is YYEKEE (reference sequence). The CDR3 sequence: CASSSGHTTGHYYGYTF. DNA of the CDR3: TGTGCCAGCAGCTCAGGACATACGACAGGGCATTACTATGGCTACACCTTC.

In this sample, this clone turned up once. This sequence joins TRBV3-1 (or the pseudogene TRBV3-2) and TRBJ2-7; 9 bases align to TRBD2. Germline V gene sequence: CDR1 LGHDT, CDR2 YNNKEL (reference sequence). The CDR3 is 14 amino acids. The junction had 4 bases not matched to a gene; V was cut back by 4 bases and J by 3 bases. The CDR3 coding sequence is TGTGCCAGCAGCCGCGGGGGGGATCACTACGAGCAGTACTTC. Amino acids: CASSRGGDHYEQYF.

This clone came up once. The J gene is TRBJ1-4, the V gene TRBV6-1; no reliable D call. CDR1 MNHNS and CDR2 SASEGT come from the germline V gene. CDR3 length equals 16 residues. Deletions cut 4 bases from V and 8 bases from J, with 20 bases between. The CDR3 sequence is CASSVGSLWEGEKLFF. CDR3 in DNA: TGTGCCAGCAGTGTAGGCTCGTTATGGGAGGGAGAAAAACTGTTTTTT.

CDR3 in DNA: TGCGCCAGCAGCCAAGAGCGGACTGGGGGAAACACCATATATTTT. Translating it yields CASSQERTGGNTIYF. This chain connects TRBV4-1 to TRBJ1-3; D is unclear. The CDR3 runs 15 residues. V was clipped by 0 bases and J by 4 bases, with 10 bases between them. Germline-derived CDR1 and CDR2 are MGHRA and YSYEKL.

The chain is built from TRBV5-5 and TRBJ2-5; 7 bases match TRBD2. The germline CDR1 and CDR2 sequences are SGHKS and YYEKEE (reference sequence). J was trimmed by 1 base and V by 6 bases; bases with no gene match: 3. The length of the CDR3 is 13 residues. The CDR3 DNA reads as TGTGCCAGCATACTAGCGCTCCAAGAGACCCAGTACTTC. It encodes CASILALQETQYF.

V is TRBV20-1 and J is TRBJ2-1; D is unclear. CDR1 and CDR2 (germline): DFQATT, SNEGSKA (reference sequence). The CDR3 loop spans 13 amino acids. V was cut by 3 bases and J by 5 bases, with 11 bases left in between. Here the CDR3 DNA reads TGCAGTGCTAGTTCTGGGCTGGACAATGAGCAGTTCTTC. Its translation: CSASSGLDNEQFF.

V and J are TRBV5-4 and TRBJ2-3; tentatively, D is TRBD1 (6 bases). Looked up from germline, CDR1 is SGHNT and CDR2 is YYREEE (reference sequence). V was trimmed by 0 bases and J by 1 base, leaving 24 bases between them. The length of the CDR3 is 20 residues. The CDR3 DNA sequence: TGTGCCAGCAGCTTGGCCGTGGTAAGGGGACACCAAACTGGCACAGATACGCAGTATTTT. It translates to CASSLAVVRGHQTGTDTQYF. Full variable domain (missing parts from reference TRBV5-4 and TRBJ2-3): ETGVTQSPTHLIKTRGQQVTLRCSSQSGHNTVSWYQQALGQGPQFIFQYYREEENGRGNFPPRFSGLQFPNYSSELNVNALELDDSALYLCASSLAVVRGHQTGTDTQYFGPGTRLTVL.

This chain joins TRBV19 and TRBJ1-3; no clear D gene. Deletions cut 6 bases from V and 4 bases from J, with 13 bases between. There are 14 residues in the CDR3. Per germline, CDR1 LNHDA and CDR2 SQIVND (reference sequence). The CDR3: CASSRGVRGNTIYF. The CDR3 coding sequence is TGTGCCAGTAGCCGTGGAGTGCGGGGAAACACCATATATTTT.

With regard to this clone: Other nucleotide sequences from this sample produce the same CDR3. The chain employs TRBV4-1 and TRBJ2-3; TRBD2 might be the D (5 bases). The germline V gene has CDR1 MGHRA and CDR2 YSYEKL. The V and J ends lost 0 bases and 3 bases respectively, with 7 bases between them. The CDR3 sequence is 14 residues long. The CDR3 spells CASSQDPGTDTQYF. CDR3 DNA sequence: TGCGCCAGCAGCCAAGATCCGGGAACAGATACGCAGTATTTT.